This section outlines one T cell receptor (beta chain) sequence together with its context. The antigen is not known. This entry belongs to a study of OX40 agonist ivuxolimab in advanced cancers. About the study: Earlier anti-PD-1, anti-PD-L1 or anti-CTLA-4 therapy was permitted; 30% to 50% had received some.

This CDR3 has 13 residues. V was pared by 4 bases and J by 6 bases, with 13 bases between. The V gene's germline CDR1 is LNHDA and CDR2 SQIVND (reference sequence). Generated by immunoSEQ multiplex PCR, the TCRdb table keeps only in-frame clones and is missing some. The data contain 75,000 to 95,000 clones, roughly 90% of them singletons. Study-wide results and limits: Expanded clones tended on average to be more numerous among CD8+ T cells than CD4+.

The chain couples TRBV19 to TRBJ2-7; a weak D match, TRBD2 (7 bases). The source of this sequence is an adult with an advanced solid tumor such as melanoma, head and neck, liver or kidney cancer. The specimen comprised CD4+ or CD8+ T cells sorted from blood, sampled in a trial of the OX40 agonist ivuxolimab. The CDR3 here is CASSTSRGAEQYF. The CDR3 coding sequence is TGTGCCAGTAGTACTAGCCGGGGGGCCGAGCAGTACTTC.